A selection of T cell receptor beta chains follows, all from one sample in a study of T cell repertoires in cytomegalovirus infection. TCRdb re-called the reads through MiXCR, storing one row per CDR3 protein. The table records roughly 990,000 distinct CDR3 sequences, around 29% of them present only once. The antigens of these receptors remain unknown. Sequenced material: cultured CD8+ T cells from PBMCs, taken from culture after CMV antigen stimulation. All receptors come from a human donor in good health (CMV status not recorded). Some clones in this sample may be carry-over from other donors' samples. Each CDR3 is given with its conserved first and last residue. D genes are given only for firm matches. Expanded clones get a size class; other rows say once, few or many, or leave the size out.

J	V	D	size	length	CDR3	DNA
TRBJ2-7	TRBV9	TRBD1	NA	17	CASSSQGRDRGYYEQYF	TGTGCCAGCAGCAGCCAGGGGCGAGACAGGGGGTACTACGAGCAGTACTTC
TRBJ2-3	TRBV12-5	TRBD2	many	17	CASVPPGLAAYSDTQYF	TGTGCTAGTGTTCCCCCTGGACTAGCGGCCTATTCAGATACGCAGTATTTT
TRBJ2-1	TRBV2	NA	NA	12	CASSGTVHEQFF	TGTGCCAGCAGTGGGACAGTCCATGAGCAGTTCTTC
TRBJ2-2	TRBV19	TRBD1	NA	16	CASTLRRTGWTGELFF	TGTGCCAGTACCCTCCGCCGGACAGGGTGGACCGGGGAGCTGTTTTTT
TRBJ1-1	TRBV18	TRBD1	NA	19	CASSDDRGIYMGPTTEAFF	TGTGCCAGCTCTGATGACAGGGGTATCTATATGGGGCCGACCACTGAAGCTTTCTTT
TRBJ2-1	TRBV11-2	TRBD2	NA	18	CASSLPGTSGIPSGEQFF	TGTGCCAGCAGCTTACCCGGGACTAGTGGTATTCCGTCAGGGGAGCAGTTCTTC
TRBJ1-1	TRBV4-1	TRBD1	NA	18	CASSLGTGPMVRMTEAFF	TGCGCCAGCAGCCTAGGGACAGGACCGATGGTTAGGATGACTGAAGCTTTCTTT
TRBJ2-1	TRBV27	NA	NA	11	CASSLQGQQFF	TGTGCCAGCAGTTTACAGGGGCAGCAGTTCTTC
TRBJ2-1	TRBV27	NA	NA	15	CASSLPRGWGNEQFF	TGTGCCAGCAGTTTACCCCGGGGCTGGGGGAATGAGCAGTTCTTC
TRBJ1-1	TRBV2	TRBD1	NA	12	CASPGGNTEAFF	TGTGCCAGCCCAGGGGGAAACACTGAAGCTTTCTTT
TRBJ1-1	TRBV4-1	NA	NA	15	CASSQDGARNTEAFF	TGCGCCAGCAGCCAAGATGGGGCCAGGAACACTGAAGCTTTCTTT
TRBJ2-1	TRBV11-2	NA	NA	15	CASSSGLPTYNEQFF	TGTGCCAGCAGCTCGGGACTTCCGACATACAATGAGCAGTTCTTC
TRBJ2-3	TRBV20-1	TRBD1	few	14	CSACTGDSTDTQYF	TGCAGTGCTTGTACAGGGGACAGCACAGATACGCAGTATTTT
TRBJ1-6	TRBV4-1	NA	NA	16	CASSQSRTRYNSPLHF	TGCGCCAGCAGCCAAAGCCGGACAAGATATAATTCACCCCTCCACTTT
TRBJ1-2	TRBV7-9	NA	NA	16	CASSLTQTYPHYGYTF	TGTGCCAGCAGCTTGACACAGACTTATCCCCACTATGGCTACACCTTC
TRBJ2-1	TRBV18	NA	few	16	CASSLISESSYNEQFF	TGTGCCAGCTCACTTATTAGCGAGAGCTCCTACAATGAGCAGTTCTTC
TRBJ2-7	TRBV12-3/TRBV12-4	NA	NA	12	CASSLSDYEQYF	TGTGCCAGCAGTTTATCGGACTACGAGCAGTACTTC
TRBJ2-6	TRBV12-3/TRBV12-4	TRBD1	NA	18	CASSSGTGTLGGANVLTF	TGTGCCAGCAGTTCCGGGACAGGGACTCTTGGGGGGGCCAACGTCCTGACTTTC
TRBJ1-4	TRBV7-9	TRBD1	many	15	CASSLWTGGNEKLFF	TGTGCCAGCAGCCTGTGGACAGGAGGAAATGAAAAACTGTTTTTT
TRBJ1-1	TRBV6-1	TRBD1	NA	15	CASILPTGGGWEAFF	TGTGCCAGCATCTTGCCCACAGGGGGCGGGTGGGAAGCTTTCTTT
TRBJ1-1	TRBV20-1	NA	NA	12	CSANDLNTEAFF	TGCAGTGCTAACGATTTGAACACTGAAGCTTTCTTT
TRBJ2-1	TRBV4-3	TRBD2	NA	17	CASSQVIRGGSYNEQFF	TGCGCCAGCAGCCAAGTAATTCGGGGGGGCTCCTACAATGAGCAGTTCTTC
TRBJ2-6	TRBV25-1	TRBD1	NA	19	CASSEYRDRGFRGANVLTF	TGTGCCAGCAGTGAATACCGAGACAGGGGTTTTAGAGGGGCCAACGTCCTGACTTTC
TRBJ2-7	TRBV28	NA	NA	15	CASSLYAGSYYEQYF	TGTGCCAGCAGTTTATATGCCGGCAGCTACTACGAGCAGTACTTC
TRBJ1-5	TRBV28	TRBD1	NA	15	CASSVLGGGYQPQHF	TGTGCCAGCAGCGTCCTTGGAGGGGGCTATCAGCCCCAGCATTTT
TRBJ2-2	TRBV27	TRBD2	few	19	CASSLVVASGVTNTGELFF	TGTGCCAGCAGTTTAGTCGTCGCTAGCGGGGTTACGAACACCGGGGAGCTGTTTTTT
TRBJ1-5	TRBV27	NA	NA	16	CASSPRGRNSNQPQHF	TGTGCCAGCAGTCCCCGGGGACGGAATAGCAATCAGCCCCAGCATTTT
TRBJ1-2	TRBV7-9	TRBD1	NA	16	CASSLAPDRGGKGYTF	TGTGCCAGCAGCTTAGCGCCTGACAGGGGGGGAAAGGGCTACACCTTC
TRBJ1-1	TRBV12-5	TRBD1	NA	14	CASGPGQGVAEAFF	TGTGCTAGTGGCCCCGGACAGGGGGTGGCTGAAGCTTTCTTT
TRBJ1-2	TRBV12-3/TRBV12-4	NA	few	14	CASSRGSPIYGYTF	TGTGCCAGCAGTCGCGGGTCGCCCATCTATGGCTACACCTTC
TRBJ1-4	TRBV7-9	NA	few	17	CASSLNPRSATNEKLFF	TGTGCCAGCAGCTTAAACCCCCGATCTGCAACTAATGAAAAACTGTTTTTT
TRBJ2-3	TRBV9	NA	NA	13	CASSVVTGDTQYF	TGTGCCAGCAGCGTAGTGACGGGGGATACGCAGTATTTT
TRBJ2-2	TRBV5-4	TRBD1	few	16	CASSFTGGGSAGELFF	TGTGCCAGCAGCTTTACAGGGGGCGGCTCGGCCGGGGAGCTGTTTTTT
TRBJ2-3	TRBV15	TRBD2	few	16	CATSPSLGLAGDTQYF	TGTGCCACCAGCCCCTCATTGGGACTAGCCGGAGATACGCAGTATTTT
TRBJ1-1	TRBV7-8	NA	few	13	CASNFGPHTEAFF	TGTGCCAGCAACTTCGGACCCCACACTGAAGCTTTCTTT
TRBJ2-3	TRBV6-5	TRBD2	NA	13	CASSPLGGGQEYF	TGTGCCAGCTCCCCCTTGGGCGGGGGGCAGGAGTATTTT
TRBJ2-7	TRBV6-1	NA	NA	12	CASTGPEDELYF	TGTGCCAGCACCGGACCAGAGGACGAGCTGTACTTC
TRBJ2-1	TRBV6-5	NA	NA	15	CASSYLSGIYNEQFF	TGTGCCAGCAGTTACCTTAGCGGAATCTACAATGAGCAGTTCTTC
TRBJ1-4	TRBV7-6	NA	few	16	CASSLGGRGWDEKLFF	TGTGCCAGCAGCTTAGGAGGGAGGGGCTGGGACGAAAAACTGTTTTTT
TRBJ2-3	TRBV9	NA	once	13	CASNLKGSDTQYF	TGTGCCAGCAATCTTAAGGGGTCTGATACGCAGTATTTT
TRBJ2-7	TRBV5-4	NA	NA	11	CASSMGVEQYF	TGTGCCAGCAGCATGGGAGTCGAGCAGTACTTC
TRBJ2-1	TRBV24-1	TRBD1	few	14	CATNPGGDHNEQFF	TGTGCCACCAATCCAGGGGGTGACCACAATGAGCAGTTCTTC
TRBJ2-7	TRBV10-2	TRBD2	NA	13	CASLAGGPREQYF	TGCGCCAGTCTAGCGGGGGGGCCGCGGGAGCAGTACTTC
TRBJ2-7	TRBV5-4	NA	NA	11	CVSSLGGEQYF	TGTGTCAGCAGCTTGGGGGGCGAGCAGTACTTC
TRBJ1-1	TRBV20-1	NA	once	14	CSARDRGVRTEAFF	TGCAGTGCTAGAGATCGGGGGGTTAGGACTGAAGCTTTCTTT
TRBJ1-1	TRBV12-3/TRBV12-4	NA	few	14	CASNLGGFLSEAFF	TGTGCCAGCAATCTGGGGGGGTTTTTATCTGAAGCTTTCTTT